This is a list of T cell receptor beta chains from one sample in a study of shared clonotypes between healthy human individuals. Clones were read by immunoSEQ multiplex PCR, and TCRdb kept only the in-frame ones, dropping some. Of 470,000 or so clones detected, roughly 80% appear once; the ten largest clones hold approximately 11%. Sequences were obtained from PBMCs. The source is a woman in her thirties or forties in good health. Some clones in this sample may be carry-over from other donors' samples. CDR3s include the opening cysteine and the closing phenylalanine or tryptophan. D genes are given only for firm matches. Clone size is not always given. Where it is, it says once, few, many or a class for expanded clones.

V gene	clone size	D gene	J gene	CDR3 protein	CDR3 DNA
TRBV18	-	-	TRBJ1-1	CASSPGIQPEAFF	TGTGCCAGCTCACCAGGCATACAACCCGAAGCTTTCTTT
TRBV6-4	many	TRBD2	TRBJ2-2	CASSDSTSGSGELFF	TGTGCCAGCAGTGACTCCACTAGCGGGAGCGGGGAGCTGTTTTTT
TRBV30	once	TRBD1	TRBJ2-3	CASSQGQGADTQYF	TGTGCCTCATCACAAGGACAGGGGGCAGATACGCAGTATTTT
TRBV29-1	once	-	TRBJ1-1	CSVFKDSYTEAFF	TGCAGCGTATTCAAGGACAGCTACACTGAAGCTTTCTTT
TRBV27	-	TRBD1	TRBJ1-5	CASTLSTGGPNQPQHF	TGTGCCAGCACCCTATCGACAGGGGGTCCCAATCAGCCCCAGCATTTT
TRBV5-1	-	-	TRBJ1-2	CASSYTGDYGYTF	TGCGCCAGCAGCTATACGGGAGACTATGGCTACACCTTC
TRBV10-1	-	TRBD1	TRBJ1-1	CASSTGAGTEAFF	TGCGCCAGCAGCACAGGGGCGGGCACTGAAGCTTTCTTT
TRBV5-6	-	TRBD1	TRBJ1-2	CASSLVSFFGTETNYGYTF	TGTGCCAGCAGCTTGGTCAGTTTTTTCGGGACAGAAACTAACTATGGCTACACCTTC
TRBV7-9	-	-	TRBJ2-7	CASRPFDRYEQYF	TGTGCCAGCAGACCATTTGACAGGTACGAGCAGTACTTC
TRBV18	-	-	TRBJ1-1	CASSPADRNTEAFF	TGTGCCAGCTCACCGGCAGACAGGAACACTGAAGCTTTCTTT
TRBV13	-	TRBD2	TRBJ2-1	CASSLRGRALNEQFF	TGTGCCAGCAGCTTACGGGGGAGGGCCCTAAATGAGCAGTTCTTC
TRBV28	once	-	TRBJ2-7	CASSLRGYEQYF	TGTGCCAGCAGTTTACGGGGCTACGAGCAGTACTTC
TRBV5-1	-	TRBD2	TRBJ2-2	CASSLVASGRAGELFF	TGCGCCAGCAGCTTGGTGGCTAGCGGGAGAGCCGGGGAGCTGTTTTTT
TRBV27	-	-	TRBJ2-7	CASSTHGWGEQYF	TGTGCCAGCAGTACCCACGGGTGGGGAGAGCAGTACTTC
TRBV27	-	TRBD1	TRBJ1-5	CASTPGQYSNQPQHF	TGTGCCAGCACTCCGGGACAGTATAGCAATCAGCCCCAGCATTTT
TRBV6-9	once	-	TRBJ1-5	CASEGGQPQHF	TGTGCCAGCGAGGGGGGTCAGCCCCAGCATTTT
TRBV5-4	once	TRBD1	TRBJ2-2	CASSLQGDTGELFF	TGTGCCAGCAGCTTGCAGGGGGACACCGGGGAGCTGTTTTTT
TRBV28	-	-	TRBJ2-7	CASTTGIHEQYF	TGTGCCAGCACAACAGGGATCCACGAGCAGTACTTC
TRBV9	-	TRBD1	TRBJ1-5	CASSYRTGRGQPQHF	TGTGCCAGCAGCTACCGGACAGGGAGAGGACAGCCCCAGCATTTT
TRBV9	once	-	TRBJ2-3	CASTLSADTDTQYF	TGTGCCAGCACCCTGTCGGCGGACACAGATACGCAGTATTTT
TRBV19	-	-	TRBJ2-7	CASSIQTGGSYEQYF	TGTGCCAGTAGTATCCAGACAGGCGGCTCCTACGAGCAGTACTTC
TRBV9	-	-	TRBJ1-1	CASSVEPGNTEAFF	TGTGCCAGCAGCGTAGAACCGGGGAACACTGAAGCTTTCTTT
TRBV27	-	-	TRBJ2-5	CASKPQGREETQYF	TGTGCCAGCAAACCCCAGGGGCGTGAGGAGACCCAGTACTTC
TRBV18	once	-	TRBJ2-5	CASSQGRSQETQYF	TGTGCCAGCTCTCAAGGACGAAGCCAAGAGACCCAGTACTTC
TRBV7-9	-	-	TRBJ2-7	CASSFQGSFLNEQYF	TGTGCCAGCAGCTTCCAGGGCTCGTTTCTCAACGAGCAGTACTTC
TRBV30	-	-	TRBJ1-3	CAWSEGPSSGNTIYF	TGTGCCTGGAGTGAGGGGCCGAGCTCTGGAAACACCATATATTTT
TRBV9	once	-	TRBJ2-3	CASSVGQVSTDTQYF	TGTGCCAGCAGCGTAGGCCAGGTGAGCACAGATACGCAGTATTTT